Described below is a single TCR beta chain sequence and its context. Antigen: not known. These data belong to a study of cytomegalovirus exposure and HLA in healthy donors. General study points: The investigators catalogued some 160 TCR beta chains as cytomegalovirus-associated.

With 0 bases clipped from V and 5 bases from J, the junction kept 4 bases outside the gene matches. Germline values: CDR1 LGHNA, CDR2 YSLEER. The CDR3 has 15 amino acids. Sequenced by immunoSEQ multiplex PCR; TCRdb stores in-frame clones only, minus some. The table includes 76,000 or so clones, roughly 94% detected once. The approximately 120-subject validation cohort, separate from the approximately 670-subject first cohort, included the donors. The rearrangement links TRBV4-3 to TRBJ1-5, with TRBD1 matching over 7 bases. The sequenced sample was PBMCs. This TCR came from a woman between 18 and 29 years old in good health and CMV-seropositive. CDR3 in amino acids: CASSQDHRGDQPQHF. CDR3 coding DNA: TGCGCCAGCAGCCAAGACCACAGGGGCGATCAGCCCCAGCATTTT.